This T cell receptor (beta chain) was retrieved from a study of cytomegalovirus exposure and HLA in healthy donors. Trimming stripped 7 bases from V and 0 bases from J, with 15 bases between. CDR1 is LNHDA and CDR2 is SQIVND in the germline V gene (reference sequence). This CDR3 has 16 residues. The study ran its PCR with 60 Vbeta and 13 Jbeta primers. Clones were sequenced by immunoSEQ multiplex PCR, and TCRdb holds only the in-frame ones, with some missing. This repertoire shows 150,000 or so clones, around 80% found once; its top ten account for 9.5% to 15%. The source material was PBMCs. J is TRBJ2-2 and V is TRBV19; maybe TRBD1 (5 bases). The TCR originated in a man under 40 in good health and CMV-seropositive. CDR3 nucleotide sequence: TGTGCCAGTAAGCAGGGCCCGGTATCGAACACCGGGGAGCTGTTTTTT. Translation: CASKQGPVSNTGELFF.